The rows below give T cell receptor beta chains drawn from one sample of a study of regulatory T cells in long-lasting Graves disease. TCRdb reanalysed the multiplex PCR reads using MiXCR and keeps one entry per CDR3 protein. Of 300,000 to 400,000 distinct CDR3 sequences in the sample, over 15% are singletons; the top ten hold around 27%. The sample also formed part of further work on T cells in Graves' hyperthyroidism and ophthalmopathy.

The sample was peripheral blood mononuclear cells (PBMCs), taken at new diagnosis, from a patient treated with antithyroid drugs. The receptors come from a middle-aged man with Graves disease. CDR3s leave out the opening cysteine and the closing phenylalanine or tryptophan. The size field is filled for only some rows; it gives once, few, many or a size class.

clone_size,j_call,cdr3_length,v_call,cdr3_aa
many,TRBJ2-3,13,TRBV18,ASSPPSRSTDTQY
many,TRBJ2-2,14,TRBV5-1,ASSLWIQGAGGELF
-,TRBJ2-1,13,TRBV7-9,ASSLANTVYNEQF
many,TRBJ1-6,11,TRBV6-1,ASNRMANSPLH
-,TRBJ1-2,9,TRBV18,ASSPQDGYT
few,TRBJ2-5,12,TRBV20-1,SASSGPSSSGQY
-,TRBJ1-2,12,TRBV2,ASCENRGGAGYT
few,TRBJ2-3,13,TRBV9,ASSVGTPSTDTQY
few,TRBJ2-6,13,TRBV7-3,ASSVGNSGANVLT
few,TRBJ2-5,12,TRBV2,ASRQAGGGKTQY
many,TRBJ2-7,11,TRBV28,ASRPGQGYEQY
few,TRBJ2-1,13,TRBV7-8,ASSPYGTGNNEQF
few,TRBJ2-5,11,TRBV24-1,ATSRAGQETQY
many,TRBJ1-5,11,TRBV3-1,ASSRSRNQPQH
many,TRBJ1-5,12,TRBV7-2,ASSLDRGNQPQH
many,TRBJ2-7,16,TRBV4-1,ASSQVGRGRRVIYEQY
few,TRBJ2-3,14,TRBV5-4,ASSFLAGGTSDTQY
few,TRBJ2-2,11,TRBV30,AWSGGHTGELF
-,TRBJ1-3,16,TRBV6-1,ASRRTSGDPDSGNTIY
many,TRBJ2-5,13,TRBV5-1,ASSSAGTLQETQY
few,TRBJ2-2,13,TRBV6-2/TRBV6-3,ASSYLGADTGELF
few,TRBJ2-7,15,TRBV20-1,SATPPAGEFLGYEQY
many,TRBJ1-5,12,TRBV28,ASNSQGWSQPQH
many,TRBJ2-3,15,TRBV14,ASSQDWRVASTDTQY
-,TRBJ2-7,12,TRBV7-9,ASSRDRRSYEQY
many,TRBJ2-1,13,TRBV5-1,ASSQLPGAYNEQF
few,TRBJ1-4,13,TRBV4-1,ASSQPQGNYEKLF
many,TRBJ2-3,12,TRBV24-1,ATSDLRQGNTQY
many,TRBJ2-5,12,TRBV28,ASRETTTRETQY
many,TRBJ2-7,14,TRBV27,ASSLSITGRTYEQY
-,TRBJ2-7,11,TRBV14,ASERTGGYEQY
many,TRBJ2-7,11,TRBV12-3/TRBV12-4,ASSSGAPYEQY
many,TRBJ2-7,13,TRBV6-1,ASSEEVAGTHEQY
many,TRBJ2-3,15,TRBV12-3/TRBV12-4,ASSLSQAGSSTDTQY
once,TRBJ1-5,12,TRBV16,ASTPPTNNQPQH
many,TRBJ2-1,11,TRBV27,ASTDSTIGEQF
many,TRBJ2-7,11,TRBV5-1,ASSLRGRDEQY
many,TRBJ2-2,14,TRBV11-3,ASSQDSPGYTGELF
many,TRBJ1-1,11,TRBV28,ASTAGGNTEAF
many,TRBJ2-5,12,TRBV20-1,SARWGEQSETQY
many,TRBJ2-2,13,TRBV3-1,ASSRRGSYTGELF
-,TRBJ2-1,15,TRBV6-2/TRBV6-3,ASSNSGLAGGRGEQF
many,TRBJ2-7,11,TRBV2,ASSQAGHYEQY
many,TRBJ2-7,10,TRBV28,ASRLGVYEQY
many,TRBJ2-7,12,TRBV20-1,SARDLGTGLAQY
once,TRBJ2-6,18,TRBV7-2,ASSLARGLALGSGANVLT
many,TRBJ1-1,12,TRBV2,ASRTDRADTEAF
-,TRBJ1-2,12,TRBV7-2,ASSLVGRAGGYT
many,TRBJ2-5,13,TRBV18,ASSPPGTGQETQY
many,TRBJ2-3,13,TRBV20-1,SARTSGGVVDTQY
few,TRBJ2-2,11,TRBV20-1,SARDGRTGELF
many,TRBJ2-3,13,TRBV6-1,ASSATGRGTDTQY
many,TRBJ2-7,11,TRBV6-1,ASRTRDSYEQY
-,TRBJ2-7,14,TRBV5-6,ASRVGIAGAATEQY
many,TRBJ2-5,15,TRBV6-2/TRBV6-3,ASSYQAEQAGQETQY